The 10 T cell receptor beta chains presented below share a single source sample, sequenced in a study of T cells after yellow fever vaccination (dated by TCRdb to the late 2010s). The treatment or condition label here, explained by the study, means: live attenuated yellow fever vaccine strain. The protocol used for the library was 5' RACE. The sequencer was an Illumina HiSeq 2500. TCRdb's own reprocessing of the public reads used fastp at Q25 and MiXCR and kept productive beta chains. A single entry per CDR3 protein holds the most common genes and DNA from its merged rows. For this sample the table gives around 140,000 distinct CDR3 sequences, of which more than 6.5% were detected only once. The ten largest clones capture more than 0.6% of the sample. The sequences come from CD4+ T cells sorted from PBMCs, collected 10 days after the yellow fever booster vaccination. Source of these receptors: a young man who received the YFV17D yellow fever vaccine.

This clonotype was detected only once. The J gene is TRBJ2-2, the V gene TRBV28; 9 positions match TRBD2. CDR3 length equals 15 residues. Per the germline V gene, CDR1 is MDHEN and CDR2 is SYDVKM. With V trimmed by 5 bases and J by 3 bases, 4 bases remained unmatched. DNA for the CDR3: TGTGCCAGCAGTACCCTAGCGGGATACACCGGGGAGCTGTTTTTT. It specifies CASSTLAGYTGELFF.

This clonotype showed up many times. This chain joins TRBV20-1 and TRBJ1-5; D perhaps matches TRBD1 (5 bases). Trimming shortened V by 0 bases and J by 7 bases, and 19 bases separated the two germline ends. The CDR3 is made up of 16 amino acids. The germline gives CDR1 DFQATT, CDR2 SNEGSKA (reference sequence). CDR3 in amino acids: CSARDARGPVEQPQHF. In DNA form, the CDR3 reads TGCAGTGCTAGAGATGCCCGGGGACCGGTTGAGCAGCCCCAGCATTTT.

There are many counts of this clonotype. V is TRBV7-8 and J is TRBJ2-1; unclear D gene. V lost 3 bases, J lost 0 bases, and 12 bases lay in between. CDR3 length: 16 amino acids. Germline lookup yields CDR1 SGHVS and CDR2 FQNEAQ. CDR3 protein: CASSFILTGSYNEQFF. The CDR3 nucleotides read TGTGCCAGCAGCTTCATCTTAACCGGCTCCTACAATGAGCAGTTCTTC.

This clonotype was counted many times. This chain uses TRBV6-5 with TRBJ2-3, with TRBD2 as a possible D gene (5 bases). CDR1 and CDR2 (germline): MNHEY, SVGAGI. Trimming removed 2 bases at V and 1 base at J, with 10 bases between. This CDR3 is 15 amino acids long. The CDR3 sequence: CASSYRMEGTDTQYF. In DNA form, the CDR3 reads TGTGCCAGCAGTTACCGGATGGAGGGCACAGATACGCAGTATTTT.

The CDR3 nucleotides are TGCGCCAGCAGCCCCGACCCAGCGGGACGGGGGGAGCAGTACTTC. Encoded protein: CASSPDPAGRGEQYF. V and J are TRBV4-1 and TRBJ2-7; 7 bases align to TRBD2. This CDR3 contains 15 residues. Germline V gives CDR1 MGHRA, CDR2 YSYEKL. The V segment lost 4 bases and the J segment 7 bases; nucleotides outside the gene matches: 13.

This clonotype showed up many times. The chain employs TRBV5-1 and TRBJ2-3, with D hard to call. Germline CDR1 reads SGHRS; CDR2 reads YFSETQ. V dropped 3 bases and J dropped 0 bases, with 8 bases sitting between them. This CDR3 contains 14 residues. CDR3 nucleotide sequence: TGCGCCAGCAGCTACCAGTCTAGCACAGATACGCAGTATTTT. Translated: CASSYQSSTDTQYF.

This clonotype was seen only a few times. The V call is TRBV30, the J call TRBJ2-3; 12 bases agree with TRBD2. Germline loops: CDR1 GTSNPN, CDR2 SVGIG (reference sequence). This CDR3 contains 17 residues. Germline trimming cut 4 bases from V and 1 base from J; bases unmatched to any gene: 9. The CDR3 spells CAWTSGRVVFGTDTQYF. The DNA of the CDR3 is TGTGCCTGGACTAGCGGGAGGGTCGTTTTCGGCACAGATACGCAGTATTTT.

At least ten counts were recorded for this clonotype. CDR3 nucleotide sequence: TGTGCCAGCAGCCGACTTGACAAATACTACGAGCAGTACTTC. Residues: CASSRLDKYYEQYF. V and J are TRBV7-9 and TRBJ2-7; no firm D call. This CDR3 region has 14 residues. The V and J ends lost 5 bases and 3 bases respectively, with 14 bases between them. The germline gives CDR1 SEHNR, CDR2 FQNEAQ (reference sequence).

This clonotype was counted ten times or more. The chain is built from TRBV6-5 and TRBJ2-3; D is possibly TRBD1 or TRBD2 (5 bases each). Trimming took 5 bases from V and 5 from J, leaving 11 bases between them. The CDR3 totals 13 residues. CDR1 and CDR2 (germline): MNHEY, SVGAGI. CDR3: CASSLGAGDTQYF. The DNA for the CDR3 is TGTGCCAGCAGTCTAGGGGCGGGAGATACGCAGTATTTT.

This clonotype was observed many times. This chain uses TRBV7-2 with TRBJ2-5; possible D gene TRBD2, 5 bases. CDR3 size: 13 residues. Per germline, CDR1 SGHTA and CDR2 FQGNSA. The V gene lost 5 bases and the J gene lost 4 bases, with 11 bases spanning the gap. The DNA of the CDR3 is TGTGCCAGCAGCGTAAGACGGGGAGAGACCCAGTACTTC. Its translation is CASSVRRGETQYF.